The text below deals with one T cell receptor beta chain. What it binds is not known. One end of the junction does not line up with germline, which may come from a read error. The CDR3 is 15 residues long. Germline V gives CDR1 MGHRA, CDR2 YSYEKL. This specimen comes from a study of cytomegalovirus exposure and HLA in healthy donors. It was with 60 Vbeta and 13 Jbeta primers that the PCR ran. TCRdb keeps only in-frame clones here, not all; method: immunoSEQ multiplex PCR. The table lists more than 200,000 clones. Whole-study results and caveats: A reported reduction in N-insertions relative to the roughly 610-donor mean was seen in an Asian-associated ancestry cluster in a later analysis.

The rearrangement links TRBV4-1 to TRBJ1-2; possible D gene TRBD1, 5 bases. The material sequenced was PBMCs. This receptor was identified in a woman in her twenties or thirties in good health and CMV-seropositive. The CDR3 region is CASSRFRDLEYAYTF. The CDR3 DNA follows: TGCGCCAGCAGCCGATTCAGGGACTTAGAATATGCCTACACCTTC.